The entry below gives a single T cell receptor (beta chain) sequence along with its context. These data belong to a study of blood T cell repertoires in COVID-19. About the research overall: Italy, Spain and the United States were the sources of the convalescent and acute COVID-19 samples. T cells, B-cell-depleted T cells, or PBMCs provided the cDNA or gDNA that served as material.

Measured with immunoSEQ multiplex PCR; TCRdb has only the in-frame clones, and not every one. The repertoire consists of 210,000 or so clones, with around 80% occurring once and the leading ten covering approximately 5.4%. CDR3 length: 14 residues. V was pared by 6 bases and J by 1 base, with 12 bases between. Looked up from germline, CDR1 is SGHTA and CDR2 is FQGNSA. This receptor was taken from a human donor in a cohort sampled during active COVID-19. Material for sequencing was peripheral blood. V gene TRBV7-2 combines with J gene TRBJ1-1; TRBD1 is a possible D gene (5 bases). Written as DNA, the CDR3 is TGTGCCAGCAGAGCAGGGTTGGCGAACACTGAAGCTTTCTTT. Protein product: CASRAGLANTEAFF.